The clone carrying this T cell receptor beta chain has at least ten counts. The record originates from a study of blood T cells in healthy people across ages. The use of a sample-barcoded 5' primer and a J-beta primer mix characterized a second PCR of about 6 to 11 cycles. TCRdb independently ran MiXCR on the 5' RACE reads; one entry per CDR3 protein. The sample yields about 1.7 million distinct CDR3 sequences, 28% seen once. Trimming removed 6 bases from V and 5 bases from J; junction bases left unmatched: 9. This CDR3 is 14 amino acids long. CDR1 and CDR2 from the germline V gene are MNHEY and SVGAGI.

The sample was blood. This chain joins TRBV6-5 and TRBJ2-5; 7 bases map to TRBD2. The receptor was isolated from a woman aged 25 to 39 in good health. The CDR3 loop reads CASRRTRSRETQYF. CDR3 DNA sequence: TGTGCCAGCAGGAGGACTAGGAGTCGGGAGACCCAGTACTTC.